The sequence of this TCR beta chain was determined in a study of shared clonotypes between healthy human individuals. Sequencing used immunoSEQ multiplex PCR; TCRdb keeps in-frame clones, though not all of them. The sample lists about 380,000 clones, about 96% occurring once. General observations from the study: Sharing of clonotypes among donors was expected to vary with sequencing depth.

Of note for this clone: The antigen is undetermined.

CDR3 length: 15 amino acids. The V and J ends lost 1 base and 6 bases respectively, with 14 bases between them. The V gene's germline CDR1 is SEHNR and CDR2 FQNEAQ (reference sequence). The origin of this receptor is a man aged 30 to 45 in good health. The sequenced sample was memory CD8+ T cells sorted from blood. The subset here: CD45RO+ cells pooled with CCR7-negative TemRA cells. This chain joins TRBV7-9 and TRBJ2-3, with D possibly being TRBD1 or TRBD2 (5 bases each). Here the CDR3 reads CASSLVGGDRDTQYF. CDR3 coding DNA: TGTGCCAGCAGCTTAGTTGGGGGAGATCGGGATACGCAGTATTTT.